This is a list of T cell receptor beta chains from one sample in a study of blood T cell repertoires in COVID-19. The table came from immunoSEQ multiplex PCR; TCRdb's copy has only in-frame clones and leaves some out. The top ten hold around 25% of the sample, which has about 230,000 clones, approximately 83% seen once. Material: peripheral blood. The origin of the receptors is a middle-aged man with acute or convalescent COVID-19. CDR3s include the opening cysteine and the closing phenylalanine or tryptophan. D genes are given only for firm matches. For some rows the clone size is stated as once, few or many, or as a class when expanded; others skip it.

cdr3_length	clone_size	v_call	j_call	d_call	cdr3_aa	cdr3_nt
14	NA	TRBV28	TRBJ1-2	NA	CASRAAGLDYGYTF	TGTGCCAGCAGGGCGGCGGGCTTGGACTATGGCTACACCTTC
13	NA	TRBV5-6	TRBJ2-5	NA	CASSLDSAETQYF	TGTGCCAGCAGCCTCGACAGTGCTGAGACCCAGTACTTC
15	NA	TRBV9	TRBJ2-7	NA	CASSVDPSLTYEQYF	TGTGCCAGCAGCGTAGACCCTAGCCTAACCTACGAGCAGTACTTC
15	NA	TRBV7-9	TRBJ2-1	TRBD2	CASSPTSGGRNEQFF	TGTGCCAGCAGCCCGACTAGCGGGGGAAGGAATGAGCAGTTCTTC
14	NA	TRBV27	TRBJ2-7	NA	CASSERADRREQYF	TGTGCCAGCAGTGAGCGGGCGGATCGTCGGGAGCAGTACTTC
16	NA	TRBV6-2/TRBV6-3	TRBJ1-3	NA	CASSYFDTSSGNTIYF	TGTGCCAGCAGTTACTTCGACACGAGCTCTGGAAACACCATATATTTT
16	NA	TRBV3-1/TRBV3-2	TRBJ2-3	TRBD2	CASSQLTSGRADTQYF	TGTGCCAGCAGCCAACTGACTAGCGGGAGAGCAGATACGCAGTATTTT
14	NA	TRBV7-2	TRBJ2-1	NA	CASSPGRVDNEQFF	TGTGCCAGCAGCCCTGGGCGGGTGGACAATGAGCAGTTCTTC
14	NA	TRBV2	TRBJ1-1	NA	CASSEAGVNTEAFF	TGTGCCAGCAGTGAAGCAGGGGTGAACACTGAAGCTTTCTTT
11	NA	TRBV12-3/TRBV12-4	TRBJ1-1	NA	CASSLGAEAFF	TGTGCCAGCAGTTTGGGCGCTGAAGCTTTCTTT
15	NA	TRBV7-2	TRBJ1-2	TRBD1	CASSVDRAANYGYTF	TGTGCCAGCAGCGTAGACAGGGCAGCTAACTATGGCTACACCTTC
16	NA	TRBV6-5	TRBJ2-1	TRBD2	CASSYSGLAGLGEQFF	TGTGCCAGCAGTTACTCTGGACTAGCGGGCCTTGGTGAGCAGTTCTTC
14	NA	TRBV25-1	TRBJ2-7	NA	CATSTGQNSYEQYF	TGTGCCACCAGCACTGGACAGAACTCCTACGAGCAGTACTTC
14	few	TRBV5-1	TRBJ1-6	TRBD1	CASSLGQGNSPLHF	TGCGCCAGCAGCCTGGGACAGGGCAATTCACCCCTCCACTTT